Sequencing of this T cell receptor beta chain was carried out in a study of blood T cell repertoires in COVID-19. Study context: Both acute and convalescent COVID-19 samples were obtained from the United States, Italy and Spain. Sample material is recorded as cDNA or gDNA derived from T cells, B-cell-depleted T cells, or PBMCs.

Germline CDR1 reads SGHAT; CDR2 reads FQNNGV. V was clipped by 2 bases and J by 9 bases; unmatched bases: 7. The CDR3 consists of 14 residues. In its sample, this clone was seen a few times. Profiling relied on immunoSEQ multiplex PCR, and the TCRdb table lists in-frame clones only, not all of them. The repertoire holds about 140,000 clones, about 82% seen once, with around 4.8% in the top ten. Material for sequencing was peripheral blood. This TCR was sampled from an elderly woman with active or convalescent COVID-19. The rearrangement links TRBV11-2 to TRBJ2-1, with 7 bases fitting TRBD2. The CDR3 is CASSLSGAGVEQFF. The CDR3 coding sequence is TGTGCCAGCAGCTTAAGCGGGGCCGGGGTTGAGCAGTTCTTC.